The source of this TCR beta chain is a study of Ad26.COV2.S vaccination and SARS-CoV-2 variants. The treatment denotes: 19 received Ad26.COV2.S at low or high dose, single or two shots; 5 received placebo; per-sample allocation not given. Material that was analyzed had been drawn on day 63 after the first vaccine or placebo injection. Boston provided a donor who was an adult aged 18-55 years. Germline V gives CDR1 SGHRS, CDR2 YFSETQ. This CDR3 comprises 13 residues. Trimming cost V 5 bases and J 4 bases; bases outside gene matches: 2. Repertoires were generated with immunoSEQ multiplex PCR, while TCRdb's copy carries only in-frame clones and drops some. The data show 300,000 to 350,000 clones, with 88% seen just once and 6.4% held by the top ten.

The receptor comes from a person between 18 and 60 years old who received the Ad26.COV2.S COVID-19 vaccine or a placebo. The chain combines TRBV5-1 with TRBJ2-2, with 7 bases identical to TRBD1. The input for sequencing was peripheral blood, taken in a trial of Ad26.COV2.S vaccine versus placebo. The CDR3 nucleotides are TGCGCCAGCAGTAGGGGGCCCACCGGGGAGCTGTTTTTT. It is translated as CASSRGPTGELFF.